Each of the 15 T cell receptor beta chains below was sequenced from the same sample in a study of blood T cell repertoires in COVID-19. Produced via immunoSEQ multiplex PCR; TCRdb's table is partial and in-frame only. The table shows some 210,000 clones, with roughly 84% occurring only once. The material sequenced was peripheral blood. Source of these receptors: a human donor in a cohort sampled during active COVID-19.

The J gene is TRBJ2-1, the V gene TRBV5-1; D not resolved. Trimming removed 3 bases from V and 5 bases from J, with 3 bases in between. The germline V gene encodes CDR1 SGHRS and CDR2 YFSETQ. The CDR3 totals 11 residues. The CDR3 region has the DNA TGCGCCAGCAGCTCAAACAATGAGCAGTTCTTC. Protein sequence: CASSSNNEQFF.

The chain employs TRBV30 and TRBJ1-2; D not resolved. The length of the CDR3 is 14 residues. Germline V lookup: CDR1 GTSNPN, CDR2 SVGIG (reference sequence). Deletions cut 2 bases from V and 0 bases from J, with 10 bases between. CDR3 protein: CAWSRRLANYGYTF. In DNA, the CDR3 is TGTGCCTGGAGTCGACGGCTAGCTAACTATGGCTACACCTTC. Filled out from reference TRBV30 and TRBJ1-2, the complete variable domain reads SQTIHQWPATLVQPVGSPLSLECTVEGTSNPNLYWYRQAAGRGLQLLFYSVGIGQISSEVPQNLSASRPQDRQFILSSKKLLLSDSGFYLCAWSRRLANYGYTFGSGTRLTVV.

The chain is built from TRBV5-6 and TRBJ1-4; 11 bases fit TRBD1. J gave up 7 bases and V 4 bases, and 6 bases lay outside the gene matches. Looked up from germline, CDR1 is SGHDT and CDR2 is YYEEEE. CDR3 length equals 15 residues. CDR3 sequence (DNA): TGTGCCAGCAGCCCTTGGGGACAGGGGGGTGAAAAACTGTTTTTT. It specifies CASSPWGQGGEKLFF.

The rearrangement links TRBV18 to TRBJ1-5; no clear D. This CDR3 contains 14 residues. V lost 6 bases and J 3 bases, leaving 12 bases between the germline ends. Germline V CDR1 and CDR2: KGHSH, LQKENI. CDR3 loop: CASSPFHTNQPQHF. The CDR3 DNA reads TGTGCCAGCTCCCCCTTCCACACCAATCAGCCCCAGCATTTT. Looking up the rest from reference TRBV18 and TRBJ1-5 gives the full variable domain: NAGVMQNPRHLVRRRGQEARLRCSPMKGHSHVYWYRQLPEEGLKFMVYLQKENIIDESGMPKERFSAEFPKEGPSILRIQQVVRGDSAAYFCASSPFHTNQPQHFGDGTRLSIL.

The J gene is TRBJ2-5, the V gene TRBV28; 10 positions agree with TRBD1. V was pared by 8 bases and J by 5 bases, with 14 bases of the junction left unmatched. Germline V gene data show CDR1 as MDHEN and CDR2 as SYDVKM. The CDR3 runs 16 residues. As DNA, the CDR3 is TGTGCCAGCCACGAACTAAGGACAGGGGGTGGTGAGACCCAGTACTTC. Amino acids: CASHELRTGGGETQYF.

The chain is built from TRBV5-1 and TRBJ2-1; 8 bases are shared with TRBD1. The CDR3 is 15 residues long. Germline CDR1 is SGHRS and CDR2 is YFSETQ. V lost 4 bases to trimming and J lost 7 bases; unmatched junction nucleotides: 10. CDR3 sequence reads: CASSPLGQGLNEQFF. The CDR3 DNA reads TGCGCCAGCAGCCCGCTAGGACAGGGATTGAATGAGCAGTTCTTC.

This clone was recorded only once. V and J are TRBV5-1 and TRBJ1-6; D gene unclear. Trimming pared 1 base from V and 5 bases from J, leaving 10 bases between. This CDR3 contains 15 residues. Germline V lookup: CDR1 SGHRS, CDR2 YFSETQ. The CDR3 reads CASSLFVRNNSPLHF. In DNA form, the CDR3 reads TGCGCCAGCAGCTTGTTTGTCAGGAATAATTCACCCCTCCACTTT.

The chain combines TRBV5-8 with TRBJ2-1; TRBD2 aligns across 14 bases. There are 19 residues in the CDR3. The V and J ends lost 0 bases and 1 base, in that order; junction bases with no gene match: 6. From germline, CDR1 is SGHTS and CDR2 YDEGEE. The chain's CDR3 is CASSLEWGLAGVSYNEQFF. The CDR3, as DNA: TGTGCCAGCAGCTTGGAATGGGGACTAGCGGGAGTGTCCTACAATGAGCAGTTCTTC. Looking up the rest from reference TRBV5-8 and TRBJ2-1 gives the full variable domain: EAGVTQSPTHLIKTRGQQATLRCSPISGHTSVYWYQQALGLGLQFLLWYDEGEERNRGNFPPRFSGRQFPNYSSELNVNALELEDSALYLCASSLEWGLAGVSYNEQFFGPGTRLTVL.

V gene TRBV24-1 combines with J gene TRBJ2-1, with TRBD2 as a possible D gene (5 bases). The germline gives CDR1 KGHDR, CDR2 SFDVKD. The V end lost 3 bases, the J end lost 5 bases, and 10 bases lay between the germline ends. The CDR3 consists of 14 residues. Here the CDR3 reads CATSDTSGNNEQFF. The CDR3 DNA reads TGTGCCACCAGTGATACGAGCGGCAACAATGAGCAGTTCTTC.

This clone has just one count. The J gene is TRBJ2-5, the V gene TRBV6-5; a possible D gene is TRBD1 (6 bases). The ends were cut back, 2 bases at V and 1 base at J, with 14 bases in the middle. The germline V gene has CDR1 MNHEY and CDR2 SVGAGI. The length of the CDR3 is 16 residues. The CDR3 coding sequence is TGTGCCAGCAGTTACCCCTCCGGGACATCCCAAGAGACCCAGTACTTC. Translated, it gives CASSYPSGTSQETQYF.

The CDR3: CASSYGQGGAEAFF. In DNA form, the CDR3 reads TGTGCCAGCAGTTACGGACAGGGAGGAGCTGAAGCTTTCTTT. The V gene is TRBV6-2 or TRBV6-3, the J gene TRBJ1-1; 8 bases align to TRBD1. The ends lost 2 bases at V and 6 bases at J; junction bases unmatched: 5. Germline assignment: CDR1 MNHEY and CDR2 SVGEGT. The CDR3 length is 14 residues.

This sequence joins TRBV5-5 and TRBJ1-2; unclear D gene. The CDR3 contains 14 residues. Trimming removed 1 base from V and 0 bases from J, with 7 bases in between. Germline lookup yields CDR1 SGHKS and CDR2 YYEKEE (reference sequence). CDR3 region: CASSLTETNYGYTF. In DNA form, the CDR3 reads TGTGCCAGCAGCTTGACAGAGACTAACTATGGCTACACCTTC. The full variable domain, in which reference TRBV5-5 and TRBJ1-2 provide the parts outside the CDR3, is DAGVTQSPTHLIKTRGQQVTLRCSPISGHKSVSWYQQVLGQGPQFIFQYYEKEERGRGNFPDRFSARQFPNYSSELNVNALLLGDSALYLCASSLTETNYGYTFGSGTRLTVV.

The chain employs TRBV18 and TRBJ1-2; D is possibly TRBD1 (5 bases). The CDR3 runs 12 residues. CDR1 is KGHSH, CDR2 LQKENI, per germline. V was shortened by 3 bases and J by 7 bases, with 9 bases between the two germline ends. Here the CDR3 reads CASSPGGSGYTF. CDR3 in DNA: TGTGCCAGCTCACCGGGGGGTAGTGGCTACACCTTC.

The chain links TRBV19 to TRBJ2-2, with 9 bases aligning to TRBD1. The germline V gene has CDR1 LNHDA and CDR2 SQIVND (reference sequence). J lost 6 bases, V lost 6 bases, and 5 bases had no gene match. The CDR3 has 14 amino acids. The CDR3, as DNA: TGTGCCAGTAGGGGACAGGGTGTTCCCGGGGAGCTGTTTTTT. Translating gives CASRGQGVPGELFF.

The rearrangement uses TRBV28 and TRBJ1-1, with a possible D match to TRBD1 (6 bases). The germline gives CDR1 MDHEN, CDR2 SYDVKM. With 4 bases removed from V and 5 bases from J, the gap between germline ends came to 11 bases. This CDR3 region has 13 residues. The CDR3 protein is CASSYWGTTEAFF. The CDR3 DNA reads as TGTGCCAGCAGTTACTGGGGGACAACTGAAGCTTTCTTT.